This T cell receptor (beta chain) was found in a study of cytomegalovirus exposure and HLA in healthy donors. CDR1 and CDR2 from the germline V gene are SGHAT and FQNNGV. CDR3 length equals 14 residues. V dropped 5 bases and J dropped 4 bases, with 12 bases sitting between them. PCR primers comprised 60 Vbeta and 13 Jbeta primers. Profiling relied on immunoSEQ multiplex PCR, and the TCRdb table lists in-frame clones only, not all of them. This repertoire shows about 110,000 clones, about 70% found once; its top ten account for roughly 2.6%. The rearrangement joins TRBV11-2 to TRBJ1-3; D may be TRBD1 (5 bases). The sequence derives from a man in his fifties or sixties in good health and CMV-seropositive. The sample taken for sequencing was PBMCs. The CDR3 protein is CASSIGYRGNTIYF. Here the CDR3 DNA reads TGTGCCAGCAGCATCGGGTACAGGGGAAACACCATATATTTT.